The T cell receptor beta chain described here comes from a study of T cell responses to AZD1222 COVID-19 vaccine. Turning to the study itself: Pooling covered second doses at about 4 or about 12 weeks. Overall study findings and caveats: Females made up more of the donors, who were largely white British, and clonal diversity may have come out too low. Seropositivity was recorded at baseline in only a handful of AZD1222 recipients. All repertoire sampling was performed exclusively after the peak T cell response.

The table came from immunoSEQ multiplex PCR; TCRdb's copy has only in-frame clones and leaves some out. The repertoire includes 150,000 to 200,000 clones, around nine tenths of them detected once, and 1.6% sits in the top ten. As to this clone: Its antigen is undetermined.

This CDR3 has 14 amino acids. Germline V gene sequence: CDR1 SGDLS, CDR2 YYNGEE. V was shortened by 0 bases and J by 1 base, with 2 bases between the two germline ends. The chain is built from TRBV9 and TRBJ2-6, with D uncertain. Sample: peripheral blood, taken on day 0 of AZD1222 vaccination. The origin of this receptor is an adult in good health. CDR3 protein: CASSVASGANVLTF. The CDR3 nucleotides read TGTGCCAGCAGCGTAGCGTCTGGGGCCAACGTCCTGACTTTC.